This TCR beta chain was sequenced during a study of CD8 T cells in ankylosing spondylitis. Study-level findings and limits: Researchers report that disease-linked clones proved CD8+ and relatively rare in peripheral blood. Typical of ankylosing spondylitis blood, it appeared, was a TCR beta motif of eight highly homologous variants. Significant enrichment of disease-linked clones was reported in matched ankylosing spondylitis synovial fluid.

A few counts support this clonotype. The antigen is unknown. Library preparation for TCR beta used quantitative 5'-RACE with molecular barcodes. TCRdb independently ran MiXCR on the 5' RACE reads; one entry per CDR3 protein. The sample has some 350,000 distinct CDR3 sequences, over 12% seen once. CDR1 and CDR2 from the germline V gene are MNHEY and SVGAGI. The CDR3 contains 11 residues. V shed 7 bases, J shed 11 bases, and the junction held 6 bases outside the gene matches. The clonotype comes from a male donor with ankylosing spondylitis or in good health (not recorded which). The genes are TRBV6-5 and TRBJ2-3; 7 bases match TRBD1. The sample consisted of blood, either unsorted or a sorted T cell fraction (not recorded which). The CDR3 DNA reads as TGTGCCAGCAAAGCAGGGGGTGGGCAGTATTTT. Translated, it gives CASKAGGGQYF.